This paragraph reports one T cell receptor (beta chain). Trimming removed 1 base at V and 1 base at J, with 14 bases between. Per germline, CDR1 SGHTA and CDR2 FQGNSA. The CDR3 extends over 18 amino acids. Clones were read by immunoSEQ multiplex PCR, and TCRdb kept only the in-frame ones, dropping some. Of 2,500,000 or so clones in the sample, more than 90% were seen once. The data derive from a study of shared clonotypes between healthy human individuals. Looking at the study overall: There were three CD4 naive, three CD4 memory, two CD8 naive and one CD8 memory plates per donor.

The sequenced material came from naive CD4+ T cells sorted from blood. As to subset: CD45RA+ positively selected. The receptor's source is a man aged 18 to 29 in good health. V usage is TRBV7-2 and J usage is TRBJ2-6; D is unclear. CDR3 residues: CASSLVPPSWSGANVLTF. The CDR3 nucleotides read TGTGCCAGCAGCTTAGTTCCGCCCTCATGGTCTGGGGCCAACGTCCTGACTTTC.